The 22 T cell receptor beta chains below all came from one sample that was sequenced in a study of neurological immune-mediated disorders. TCRdb ran MiXCR on the 5' RACE reads and lists one entry per CDR3 protein. The sample has tens of thousands of distinct CDR3 sequences; roughly 4.3% are singletons. The material sequenced was PBMCs. These receptors were collected from a man aged 25 to 45 with multiple sclerosis.

This clonotype was observed at least ten times. The chain links TRBV12-3 or TRBV12-4 to TRBJ2-5; D gene uncertain. The CDR3 runs 12 residues. Trimming cost V 7 bases and J 2 bases, with 8 bases left between them. The CDR3 here is CASTLRQETQYF. CDR3 sequence (DNA): TGTGCCAGCACCCTTAGGCAAGAGACCCAGTACTTC.

This clonotype was detected many times. The chain couples TRBV9 to TRBJ2-3, with D perhaps TRBD1 (5 bases). Per germline, CDR1 SGDLS and CDR2 YYNGEE. CDR3 length: 14 amino acids. With 1 base removed from V and 1 base from J, the gap between germline ends came to 7 bases. CDR3 region: CASSVTTGTDTQYF. The CDR3 nucleotides read TGTGCCAGCAGCGTAACGACAGGCACAGATACGCAGTATTTT.

The chain couples TRBV24-1 to TRBJ1-1; the D is unclear. This CDR3 comprises 15 residues. CDR1 KGHDR and CDR2 SFDVKD come from the germline V gene. V lost 5 bases and J lost 1, with 13 bases in between. The CDR3 sequence: CATSATRTGNTEAFF. In DNA, the CDR3 is TGTGCCACCAGTGCCACCCGGACGGGGAACACTGAAGCTTTCTTT.

This clonotype was seen repeatedly, ten times or more. The chain combines TRBV20-1 with TRBJ2-5; 13 positions match TRBD2. CDR1 is DFQATT, CDR2 SNEGSKA, per germline (reference sequence). Unmatched junction bases numbered 5, after V lost 2 bases and J lost 2 bases. The CDR3 has 16 residues. CDR3 DNA sequence: TGCAGTGCTAGACCACCGGGACTAGCGGGGCAAGAGACCCAGTACTTC. Translation: CSARPPGLAGQETQYF.

This clonotype has a count of ten or more. The chain uses TRBV10-2 and TRBJ1-6; 9 positions match TRBD1. The V and J ends lost 8 bases and 9 bases, in that order; junction bases with no gene match: 2. This CDR3 comprises 12 residues. Germline CDR1 is WSHSY and CDR2 is SAAADI. The CDR3, as DNA: TGCGCCAGCGGACAGGGGAGTTCACCCCTCCACTTT. This gives the protein CASGQGSSPLHF.

This clonotype was detected ten times or more. V and J are TRBV2 and TRBJ1-2; 7 positions match TRBD1. Germline V gene data show CDR1 as SNHLY and CDR2 as FYNNEI. CDR3 length equals 12 residues. J was trimmed by 4 bases and V by 8 bases; bases with no gene match: 4. In nucleotides, the CDR3 is TGTGCCAGCGACAGGGACAGCTATGGCTACACCTTC. Residues: CASDRDSYGYTF.

Remarks on this clonotype: Germline is not matched at one junction end, which may reflect a read error. This chain joins TRBV27 and TRBJ1-5, with TRBD1 matching 8 bases. Germline lookup yields CDR1 MNHEY and CDR2 SMNVEV (reference sequence). There are 15 residues in the CDR3. The CDR3 spells CASSKGTGRNQPQNF. The CDR3 DNA is TGTGCCAGCAGTAAAGGGACAGGACGTAATCAGCCCCAGAATTTT.

This clonotype was counted a few times. This rearrangement joins TRBV27 to TRBJ1-1; possibly TRBD1 for D (6 bases). Germline V CDR1 and CDR2: MNHEY, SMNVEV (reference sequence). Trimming took 3 bases from V and 4 from J, leaving 9 bases between them. This CDR3 spans 13 amino acids. The CDR3 loop is CASSLSGVTEAFF. The DNA for the CDR3 is TGTGCCAGCAGTTTGTCAGGGGTCACTGAAGCTTTCTTT.

Note on this clonotype: A much larger clone sits a single nucleotide away, making a read error possible. The CDR3 end shows no conserved phenylalanine or tryptophan, and so a read error is likely. CDR3 in amino acids: CASSLDSSPSYEQYI. Here the CDR3 DNA reads TGTGCCAGCAGCCTTGACAGCTCTCCCTCCTACGAGCAGTACATC. V gene TRBV7-9 combines with J gene TRBJ2-7, with D perhaps TRBD1 (5 bases). Trimming shortened V by 5 bases and J by 0 bases, and 14 bases separated the two germline ends. This CDR3 spans 15 amino acids. Germline assignment: CDR1 SEHNR and CDR2 FQNEAQ (reference sequence).

In its sample, this clonotype was seen many times. This chain links TRBV11-2 with TRBJ1-1, with D possibly TRBD1 on 5 matching bases. From germline, CDR1 is SGHAT and CDR2 FQNNGV. Trimming removed 5 bases at V and 5 bases at J, with 15 bases between. This CDR3 spans 14 amino acids. The CDR3 region has the DNA TGTGCCAGCAGCGAAATGGGGGGACGGACTGAAGCTTTCTTT. It yields the protein CASSEMGGRTEAFF.

This clonotype was detected many times. This chain connects TRBV20-1 to TRBJ1-2; no clear D gene. The CDR3 has 15 residues. Germline V gene lookup returns CDR1 DFQATT and CDR2 SNEGSKA (reference sequence). V was cut by 4 bases and J by 4 bases, with 19 bases left in between. CDR3 in DNA: TGCAGTGCTAACCCGGAGGCTTTTGAGGGCTATGGCTACACCTTC. It encodes CSANPEAFEGYGYTF.

There are many counts of this clonotype. The V and J genes are TRBV7-8 and TRBJ2-3; no definite D call. Germline values: CDR1 SGHVS, CDR2 FQNEAQ. V lost 1 base to trimming and J lost 0 bases, with 11 bases between them. The CDR3 extends over 16 amino acids. CDR3: CASSLDQPPSTDTQYF. The CDR3, as DNA: TGTGCCAGCAGCTTAGACCAACCTCCTAGCACAGATACGCAGTATTTT. The variable domain in full, with the rest retrieved from reference TRBV7-8 and TRBJ2-3, is GAGVSQSPRYKVAKRGQDVALRCDPISGHVSLFWYQQALGQGPEFLTYFQNEAQLDKSGLPSDRFFAERPEGSVSTLKIQRTQQEDSAVYLCASSLDQPPSTDTQYFGPGTRLTVL.

This clonotype was counted many times. The gene calls are TRBV24-1 and TRBJ2-6; 7 nucleotides match TRBD1. The CDR3 runs 18 residues. Germline-derived CDR1 and CDR2 are KGHDR and SFDVKD. The J segment lost 1 base and the V segment lost 7 bases, leaving 12 bases of the junction unmatched. The CDR3 nucleotides are TGTGCCACCAGCGCCCACGGGACAGCTCTTTCTGGGGCCAACGTCCTGACTTTC. This encodes CATSAHGTALSGANVLTF.

In this sample, this clonotype turned up many times. The CDR3 sequence is CASSRGALITGELFF. The CDR3 coding sequence is TGTGCCAGCAGTAGGGGGGCCTTGATAACCGGGGAGCTGTTTTTT. The rearrangement uses TRBV6-6 and TRBJ2-2; D is tentatively TRBD1 or TRBD2 (6 bases each). The V end was cut by 5 bases, the J end by 5 bases, with 15 bases between. Germline CDR1 reads MNHNY; CDR2 reads SVGAGI (reference sequence). This CDR3 is built from 15 residues.

This clonotype was detected many times. V usage is TRBV5-1 and J usage is TRBJ2-3; either TRBD1 or TRBD2 may fit D (5 bases each). The CDR3 loop spans 17 amino acids. Trimming left V 1 base short and J 5 bases short, with 20 bases between. Germline lookup yields CDR1 SGHRS and CDR2 YFSETQ. CDR3 region: CASSLREGQVTGDTQYF. For the CDR3, the DNA is TGCGCCAGCAGCTTGCGGGAAGGACAAGTGACTGGAGATACGCAGTATTTT.

This clonotype was picked up many times. This chain uses TRBV5-5 with TRBJ2-1; D gene ambiguous. This CDR3 region has 16 residues. The ends were cut back, 0 bases at V and 7 bases at J, with 17 bases in the middle. Germline values: CDR1 SGHKS, CDR2 YYEKEE (reference sequence). The CDR3 region has the DNA TGTGCCAGCAGCTTGGGGGCGGACCGTATTTTGAATGAGCAGTTCTTC. This encodes CASSLGADRILNEQFF.

This clonotype was seen at least ten times. The CDR3 sequence: CSAARRGITEAFF. The CDR3 DNA follows: TGCAGTGCTGCTCGTCGGGGGATCACTGAAGCTTTCTTT. The V call is TRBV20-1, the J call TRBJ1-1; the D gene is possibly TRBD1 (5 bases). V lost 5 bases and J lost 4, with 14 bases in between. The CDR3 sequence is 13 residues long. The germline V gene has CDR1 DFQATT and CDR2 SNEGSKA (reference sequence).

There are many counts of this clonotype. The chain employs TRBV6-4 and TRBJ1-1; the D gene is possibly TRBD1 (5 bases). The germline CDR1 and CDR2 sequences are MRHNA and SNTAGT. V was cut by 7 bases and J by 5 bases, with 17 bases left in between. This CDR3 comprises 14 residues. CDR3 sequence (DNA): TGTGCCAGCAAGCAGGGTGCCGCCCGGACTGAAGCTTTCTTT. Its protein is CASKQGAARTEAFF.

V and J are TRBV20-1 and TRBJ1-1; TRBD1 aligns across 7 bases. Germline-derived CDR1 and CDR2 are DFQATT and SNEGSKA (reference sequence). This CDR3 is 14 amino acids long. V was pared by 0 bases and J by 4 bases, with 5 bases of the junction left unmatched. CDR3 in DNA: TGCAGTGCTAGAGATAACAGGGGAGGCACTGAAGCTTTCTTT. Its protein product is CSARDNRGGTEAFF.

This clonotype has more than one count but fewer than ten. CDR3 coding DNA: TGTGCCAGCAGTTTGATGAACACTGAAGCTTTCTTT. This codes for CASSLMNTEAFF. The chain recombines TRBV12-3 or TRBV12-4 with TRBJ1-1, with D unclear. This CDR3 region has 12 residues. V was shortened by 3 bases and J by 0 bases, with 2 bases between the two germline ends.

At least ten counts were recorded for this clonotype. The chain joins TRBV5-6 to TRBJ2-2, with D perhaps being TRBD1 or TRBD2 (6 bases each). V was pared by 0 bases and J by 4 bases, with 13 bases between. The CDR3 is 16 residues long. Germline loops: CDR1 SGHDT, CDR2 YYEEEE. This chain's CDR3 is CASSLVPGAPTGELFF. The CDR3 nucleotides read TGTGCCAGCAGCTTGGTTCCGGGGGCGCCCACCGGGGAGCTGTTTTTT. The full variable domain, rest sourced from reference TRBV5-6 and TRBJ2-2, is DAGVTQSPTHLIKTRGQQVTLRCSPKSGHDTVSWYQQALGQGPQFIFQYYEEEERQRGNFPDRFSGHQFPNYSSELNVNALLLGDSALYLCASSLVPGAPTGELFFGEGSRLTVL.

This clonotype was detected only a few times. The junction does not match germline at one end; this may be a read error. The chain links TRBV5-1 to TRBJ2-6; maybe TRBD1 (5 bases). Germline V gene lookup returns CDR1 SGHRS and CDR2 YFSETQ. The CDR3 loop spans 16 amino acids. CDR3 DNA sequence: TGCGCCAGCAGCTTGGGTTCAAGTTCTGGGGCCAAAGTCCTGACTTTC. Its translation: CASSLGSSSGAKVLTF.